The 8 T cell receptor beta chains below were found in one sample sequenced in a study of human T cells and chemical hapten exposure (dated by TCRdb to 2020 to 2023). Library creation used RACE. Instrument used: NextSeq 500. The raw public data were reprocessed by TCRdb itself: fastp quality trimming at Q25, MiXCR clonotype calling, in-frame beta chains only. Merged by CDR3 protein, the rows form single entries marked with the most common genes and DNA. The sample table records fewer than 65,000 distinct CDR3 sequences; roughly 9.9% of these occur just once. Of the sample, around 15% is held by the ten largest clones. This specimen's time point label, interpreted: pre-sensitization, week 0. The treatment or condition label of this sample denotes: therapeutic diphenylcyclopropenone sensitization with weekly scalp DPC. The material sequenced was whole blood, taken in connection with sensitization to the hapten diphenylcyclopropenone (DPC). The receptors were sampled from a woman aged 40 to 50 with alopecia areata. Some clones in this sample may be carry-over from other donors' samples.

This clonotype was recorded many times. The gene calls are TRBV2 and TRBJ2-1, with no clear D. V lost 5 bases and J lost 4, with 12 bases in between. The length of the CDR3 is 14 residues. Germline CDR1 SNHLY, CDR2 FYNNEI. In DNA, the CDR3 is TGTGCCAGCAGTACCCCGTATGGGTACAATGAGCAGTTCTTC. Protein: CASSTPYGYNEQFF.

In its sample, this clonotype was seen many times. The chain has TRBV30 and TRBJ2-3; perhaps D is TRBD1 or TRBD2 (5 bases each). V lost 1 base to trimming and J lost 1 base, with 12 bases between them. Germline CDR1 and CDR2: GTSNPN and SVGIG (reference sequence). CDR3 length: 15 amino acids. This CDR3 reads CAWSGGNPGTDTQYF. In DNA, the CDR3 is TGTGCCTGGAGTGGGGGGAACCCTGGCACAGATACGCAGTATTTT.

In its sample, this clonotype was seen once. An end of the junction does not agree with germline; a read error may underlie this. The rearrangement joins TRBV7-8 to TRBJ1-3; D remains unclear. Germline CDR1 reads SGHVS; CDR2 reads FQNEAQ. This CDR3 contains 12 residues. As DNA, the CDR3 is TGTGCCAGCAGCTACCACGGAAACACCACATATTTT. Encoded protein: CASSYHGNTTYF.

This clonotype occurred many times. The CDR3 DNA reads as TGTGCCAGCACCTCTATGGGGACCATTCTGACCCCGCATGGCTACACCTTC. Protein: CASTSMGTILTPHGYTF. This chain connects TRBV27 to TRBJ1-2, with D perhaps TRBD1 (5 bases). This CDR3 contains 17 residues. V lost 7 bases, J lost 6 bases, and 27 bases lay in between. Germline V gives CDR1 MNHEY, CDR2 SMNVEV (reference sequence).

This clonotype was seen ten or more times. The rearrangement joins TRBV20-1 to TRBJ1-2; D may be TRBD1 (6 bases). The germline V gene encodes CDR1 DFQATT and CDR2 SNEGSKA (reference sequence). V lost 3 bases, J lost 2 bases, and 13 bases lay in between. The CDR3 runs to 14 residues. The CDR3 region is CSARPTGPNYGYTF. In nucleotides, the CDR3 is TGCAGTGCTAGGCCGACAGGTCCCAACTATGGCTACACCTTC.

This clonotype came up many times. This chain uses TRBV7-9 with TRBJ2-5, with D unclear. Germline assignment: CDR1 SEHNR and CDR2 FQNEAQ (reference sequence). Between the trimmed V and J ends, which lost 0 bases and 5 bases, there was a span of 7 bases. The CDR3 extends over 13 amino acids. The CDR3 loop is CASSLASMETQYF. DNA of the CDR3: TGTGCCAGCAGCTTAGCATCTATGGAGACCCAGTACTTC.

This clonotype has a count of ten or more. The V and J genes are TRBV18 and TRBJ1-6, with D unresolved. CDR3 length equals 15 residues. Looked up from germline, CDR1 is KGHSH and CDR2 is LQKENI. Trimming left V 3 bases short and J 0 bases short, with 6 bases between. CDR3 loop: CASSPESSYNSPLHF. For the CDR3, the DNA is TGTGCCAGCTCACCGGAGAGCTCCTATAATTCACCCCTCCACTTT.

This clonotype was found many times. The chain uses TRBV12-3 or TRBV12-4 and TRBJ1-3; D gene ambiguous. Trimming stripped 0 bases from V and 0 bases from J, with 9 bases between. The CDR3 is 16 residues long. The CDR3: CASSLAMTVSGNTIYF. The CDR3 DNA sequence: TGTGCCAGCAGTTTAGCGATGACGGTCTCTGGAAACACCATATATTTT.